This T cell receptor beta chain was captured in a study of blood T cells in healthy people across ages. The wider study: About one barcoded TCR beta cDNA was captured per two T cells.

No fewer than 6.5 million PBMCs went into each sample. Total RNA extracted from each sample amounted to at least 6 micrograms. This clonotype has a single count. A J-beta primer mix and a sample-barcoded 5' primer were used in a second PCR of about 7 to 11 cycles. Template switching added a 12-random-nucleotide identifier to every cDNA molecule. From the 5' RACE reads, TCRdb called clonotypes with MiXCR, one entry per CDR3 protein. This sample has around 650,000 distinct CDR3 sequences, with around 41% found just once. This CDR3 contains 16 residues. In germline, CDR1 is DFQATT, CDR2 SNEGSKA (reference sequence).

This TCR derives from an older man in good health. The chain couples TRBV20-1 to TRBJ2-4; 12 nucleotides agree with TRBD1. With the DNA end fitting TRBJ2-7 better, the J assignment may be wrong. Sequencing was performed on blood. CDR3 in amino acids: CSARDLGDRGRNEQYF. The DNA for the CDR3 is TGCAGTGCTAGAGATTTGGGGGACAGGGGGCGAAACGAGCAGTACTTC.